The entry below gives a single T cell receptor beta chain sequence along with its context. The data originate from a study of blood T cell repertoires in COVID-19. Generated by immunoSEQ multiplex PCR, the TCRdb table keeps only in-frame clones and is missing some. The sample records more than 95,000 clones, around 84% being singletons. CDR3 size: 14 residues. V shed 8 bases, J shed 4 bases, and the junction held 8 bases outside the gene matches. The germline V gene encodes CDR1 WSHSY and CDR2 SAAADI. Sequenced: peripheral blood. J is TRBJ1-2 and V is TRBV10-2; TRBD1 agrees at 9 bases. The receptor was isolated from a woman older than 75 with acute or convalescent COVID-19. The CDR3 sequence: CASVGTGRLYGYTF. The CDR3 DNA is TGCGCCAGCGTAGGGACAGGGAGACTCTATGGCTACACCTTC.